This T cell receptor beta chain was sequenced for a study of shared clonotypes between healthy human individuals. A remark on this clone: Its antigen is as yet unknown.

TCRdb's copy holds only in-frame clones and misses some; the assay was immunoSEQ multiplex PCR. The table lists around 1,100,000 clones, roughly 77% of them singletons. Study-level points and caveats: Genetic and exposure-history diversity was limited by the few donors.

The authors divided CD4+ cells into CD45RA+ naive and CD45RA-negative memory subsets. The receptor comes from a man aged 18 to 30 in good health. Some clones in this sample may be carry-over from other donors' samples. Sequenced material: memory CD4+ T cells from PBMCs. As to subset: CD45RA-negative fraction.

In DNA, the CDR3 is TGTGCCAGCTCACCGTCTAGCGGGAGTATAAATGAGCAGTTCTTC. It specifies CASSPSSGSINEQFF. The gene calls are TRBV18 and TRBJ2-1, with 10 nucleotides matching TRBD2. The CDR3 spans 15 residues. Germline V CDR1 and CDR2: KGHSH, LQKENI. Trimming took 3 bases from V and 7 from J; bases not matched to a gene: 6.